This T cell receptor (beta chain) was sequenced in a study of vaccination and CD4 T cells after COVID-19. Comments on this clonotype: Its cognate antigen is unknown.

Trimming cost V 2 bases and J 3 bases, with 5 bases left between them. The CDR3 loop spans 12 amino acids. CDR1 and CDR2 from the germline V gene are SGDLS and YYNGEE. Time point indicated: late sampling 161 to 241 days after vaccination in a few convalescent patients. Treatment meaning: approximately 9-day PBMC culture with coronavirus spike peptide pools or control peptides (ViraFEST assay). With the Oncomine TCR Beta short-read assay, DNA from cultured CD4+ T cells was sequenced. In TCRdb, the PCR reads were re-called with MiXCR into one record per CDR3 protein. The data contain around 25,000 distinct CDR3 sequences, approximately 28% of them singletons.

Specimen: CD4+ T cells from blood, cultured in vitro, collected about 7 months after SARS-CoV-2 vaccination. The source of this sequence is a human donor who had recovered from COVID-19. The chain has TRBV9 and TRBJ1-1, with D possibly matching TRBD1 (5 bases). This CDR3 is CASSVGDTEAFF. The CDR3 DNA is TGTGCCAGCAGCGTGGGGGACACTGAAGCTTTCTTT.